Sequencing of this T cell receptor (beta chain) was carried out in a study of T cell responses to AZD1222 COVID-19 vaccine. Clones were sequenced by immunoSEQ multiplex PCR, and TCRdb holds only the in-frame ones, with some missing. This table has approximately 150,000 clones, 91% appearing once. This CDR3 comprises 15 residues. CDR1 SGHRS and CDR2 YFSETQ come from the germline V gene. The V segment lost 5 bases and the J segment 9 bases; nucleotides outside the gene matches: 11. This specimen consisted of peripheral blood, obtained 28 days after the second AZD1222 dose. This sequence was found in an adult who received the AZD1222 COVID-19 vaccine. The rearrangement joins TRBV5-1 to TRBJ2-1; 10 positions agree with TRBD2. The CDR3 region is CASRSSSGRGLEQFF. Written as DNA, the CDR3 is TGCGCCAGCAGGTCTTCTAGCGGGAGAGGTCTTGAGCAGTTCTTC.